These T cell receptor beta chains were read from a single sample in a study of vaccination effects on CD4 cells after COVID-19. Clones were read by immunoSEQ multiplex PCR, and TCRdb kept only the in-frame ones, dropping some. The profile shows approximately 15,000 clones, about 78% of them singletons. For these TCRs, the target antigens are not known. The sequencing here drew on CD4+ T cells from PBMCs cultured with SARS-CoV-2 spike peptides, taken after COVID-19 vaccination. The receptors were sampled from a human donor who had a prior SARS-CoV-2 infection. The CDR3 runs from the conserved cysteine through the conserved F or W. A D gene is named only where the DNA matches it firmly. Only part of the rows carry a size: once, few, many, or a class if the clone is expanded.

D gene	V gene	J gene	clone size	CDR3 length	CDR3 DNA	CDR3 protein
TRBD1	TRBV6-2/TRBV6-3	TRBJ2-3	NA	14	TGTGCCAGCAGCCCCGGACAGGTCTGGGATACGCAGTATTTT	CASSPGQVWDTQYF
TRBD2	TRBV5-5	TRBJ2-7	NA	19	TGTGCCAGCAGCTTGAGAGCGGGGGCTACCCTGGGGGCGTCCTACGAGCAGTACTTC	CASSLRAGATLGASYEQYF
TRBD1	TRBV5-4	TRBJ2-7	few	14	TGTGCCAGCAGATATGGGACAGGGGACGACGAGCAGTACTTC	CASRYGTGDDEQYF
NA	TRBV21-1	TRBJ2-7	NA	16	TGTGCCAGCAGGTCTAGCCCGGGGGTTACCGCCTACGAGCAGTACTTC	CASRSSPGVTAYEQYF
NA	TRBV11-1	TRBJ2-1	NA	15	TGTGCCAGCAGCTTAGGCGTAGGGGCTATCGATGAGCAGTTCTTC	CASSLGVGAIDEQFF
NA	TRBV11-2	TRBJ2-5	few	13	TGTGCCAGCAGCCCCTTATGGGCTGAGACCCAGTACTTC	CASSPLWAETQYF
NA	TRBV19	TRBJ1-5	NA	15	TGTGCCAGTAGCGCGACACCAAGGGTTACTCAGCCCCAGCATTTT	CASSATPRVTQPQHF
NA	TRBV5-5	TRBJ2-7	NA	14	TGTGCCAGCAGCTTGGTTAGGGGCGGGAACGAGCAGTACTTC	CASSLVRGGNEQYF
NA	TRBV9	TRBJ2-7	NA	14	TGTGCCAGCAGCGTATCCCCACAGAGCTACGAGCAGTACTTC	CASSVSPQSYEQYF
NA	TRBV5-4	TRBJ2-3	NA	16	TGTGCCAGCAGCCTCCGAGTCGGCGGGGGCACAGATACGCAGTATTTT	CASSLRVGGGTDTQYF
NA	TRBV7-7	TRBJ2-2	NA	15	TGTGCTAGCAGCCTTCAACTTGGGGGCACCGGGGAGCTGTTTTTT	CASSLQLGGTGELFF
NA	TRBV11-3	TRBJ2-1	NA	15	TGTGCCAGCAGCCCCGGGGAAACAGGGCGGAATGAGCAGTTCTTC	CASSPGETGRNEQFF
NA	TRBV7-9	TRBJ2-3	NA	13	TGTGCCAGCAGCTCGACCGACAGAGATACGCAGTATTTT	CASSSTDRDTQYF
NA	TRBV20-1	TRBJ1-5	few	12	TGCAGTGCTGGTGTGGGGTCCCAGCCCCAGCATTTT	CSAGVGSQPQHF
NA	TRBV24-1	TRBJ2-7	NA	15	TGTGCCACCAGTGACCCCGGGACCACCGTCATGGAGCAGTACTTC	CATSDPGTTVMEQYF
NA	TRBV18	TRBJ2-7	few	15	TGTGCCAGCTCACCACCTGGCAGGGGCCCCCTCGAGCAGTACTTC	CASSPPGRGPLEQYF
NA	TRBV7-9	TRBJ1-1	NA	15	TGTGCCAGCAGCGCCGGGGTCCTGCTGGGGACTGAAGCTTTCTTT	CASSAGVLLGTEAFF
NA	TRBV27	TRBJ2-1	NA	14	TGTGCCAGCAGTTTAGCGGTCTACCAAAATGAGCAGTTCTTC	CASSLAVYQNEQFF
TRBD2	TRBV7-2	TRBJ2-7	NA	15	TGTGCCAGCAGCTATCAGGCGGGGGGCTGGGAAGAGCAGTACTTC	CASSYQAGGWEEQYF
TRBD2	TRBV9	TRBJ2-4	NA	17	TGTGCCAGCAGCGTGAGCCCCCAGCGGGAGTCTCAAAACATTCAGTACTTC	CASSVSPQRESQNIQYF
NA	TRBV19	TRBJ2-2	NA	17	TGTGCCAGTAGTTTTATGAGGGGTCCTACGAACACCGGGGAGCTGTTTTTT	CASSFMRGPTNTGELFF